This T cell receptor (beta chain) was identified in a study of blood T cell repertoires in COVID-19. Authors' processing steps: Reference gene primer amplification gave nucleated cell count estimates. Sequencing used immunoSEQ multiplex PCR; TCRdb keeps in-frame clones, though not all of them. D and trimming were read from the DNA, whereas the V and J calls and clone size are those reported in that table. The table records about 240,000 clones, roughly 83% of them present only once. The sample holds one count of this clone. This CDR3 is 14 amino acids long. Germline-derived CDR1 and CDR2 are SGHRS and YFSETQ. Losses at the gene ends were 3 bases for V and 2 bases for J; bases not matched to a gene: 3.

The V call is TRBV5-1, the J call TRBJ2-7; TRBD2 matches 9 bases. The sequence was collected from an elderly woman with acute or convalescent COVID-19. Material for sequencing was peripheral blood. The CDR3 is CASSSSGDPYEQYF. The CDR3 nucleotides read TGCGCCAGCAGCTCTAGCGGGGATCCCTACGAGCAGTACTTC.